This is a list of T cell receptor beta chains from one sample in a study of regulatory T cells in long-lasting Graves disease. TCRdb independently ran MiXCR on the multiplex PCR reads; one entry per CDR3 protein. The sample shows about 460,000 distinct CDR3 sequences, about 22% of them seen only once. The source material was peripheral blood mononuclear cells (PBMCs), sampled when the disease was refractory, from a patient treated with antithyroid drugs. Receptors were obtained from a female donor with Graves disease. Each CDR3 is given with its conserved first and last residue. Clone size appears in some rows only: once, few, many, or a class for an expanded clone.

clone_size v_call cdr3_aa
many TRBV6-5 CASSSQTTNEKLFF
many TRBV27 CASSLDGGRWETQYF
. TRBV19 CASSRTRQVVNTEAFF
. TRBV28 CASSPRGRNQPQHF
. TRBV7-9 CASSSSDRKNYGYTF
few TRBV9 CASSGRGSGGETQYF
few TRBV6-1 CATENAIYGYTF
. TRBV24-1 CATRPSSGTGNTGELFF
. TRBV29-1 CSVAGDLGNTIYF
few TRBV10-3 CAISEGTGGIGWSPLHF
many TRBV6-2/TRBV6-3 CASSPIRLAGGTETQYF
many TRBV7-9 CASSPPGQWRETQYF
. TRBV10-1 CARGPLGSYEQYF
. TRBV6-5 CASSYSPGQGANTEAFF
. TRBV11-3 CASSLVTGTNQPQHF
many TRBV6-5 CASSLTGTRRGQYF
many TRBV2 CASTGEGLNNYGYTF
few TRBV6-1 CASNPTANTEAFF
few TRBV27 CASSLGGGAQPQHF
few TRBV3-1 CASSQVFTASIEQYF
many TRBV29-1 CSVAGGEGTEAFF
many TRBV6-5 CASSSQGADYGYTF
. TRBV5-8 CASSTAGLAAQETQYF
many TRBV19 CASSPGGRARGETQYF
many TRBV12-3/TRBV12-4 CASSLWYEAFF
. TRBV29-1 CSVAQASTDTQYF
many TRBV28 CASSLSWGQEDSPLHF
many TRBV12-3/TRBV12-4 CASSDQGGSSPLHF
many TRBV28 CASSLTGAGKGTEAFF
. TRBV25-1 CASSASGFYEQYF
many TRBV7-9 CASSFGLNQPQHF
many TRBV2 CASWSGTEAFF
. TRBV6-2/TRBV6-3 CASRENRGRSGYTF
many TRBV28 CASSPLGPISYNEQFF
many TRBV11-3 CASSLGVDGRGETQYF
once TRBV5-1 CASSLQASTTEAFF
many TRBV7-2 CASSLVEDEKLFF
many TRBV28 CASRTSNQPQHF
many TRBV28 CASTSGDSGANVLTF
few TRBV27 CASQSKNQETQYF